Below, 2 T cell receptor beta chains from the same sample are listed, as sequenced in a study of T cells after yellow fever vaccination. TCRdb re-called the 5' RACE reads with MiXCR, one entry per CDR3 protein. In the table there are some 500,000 distinct CDR3 sequences, about 13% of which are singletons. Sequences were derived from PBMCs, sampled on the day of the yellow fever booster vaccination. These receptors originate from a man aged 25 to 40 who received the YFV17D yellow fever vaccine.

The gene calls are TRBV20-1 and TRBJ2-7; 9 bases line up with TRBD1. Germline V lookup: CDR1 DFQATT, CDR2 SNEGSKA (reference sequence). This CDR3 has 14 amino acids. The trim removed 0 bases at V and 3 bases at J, leaving 3 bases unmatched. CDR3: CSARDRQGDYEQYF. The CDR3 nucleotides read TGCAGTGCTAGAGATCGACAGGGGGACTACGAGCAGTACTTC.

This clonotype was seen a few times. The V call is TRBV12-3 or TRBV12-4, the J call TRBJ1-1; D perhaps matches TRBD1 (5 bases). This CDR3 comprises 12 residues. Trimming took off 5 bases at V and 8 bases at J, with 12 bases between the two ends. The CDR3 spells CASSPGLTEAFF. CDR3 bases: TGTGCCAGCAGTCCGGGACTCACGGAAGCTTTCTTT.